What follows are 27 T cell receptor beta chains derived from one specimen sequenced in a study of shared clonotypes between healthy human individuals. Sequencing used immunoSEQ multiplex PCR; TCRdb keeps in-frame clones, though not all of them. Here the sample spans roughly 500,000 clones, 81% being singletons. The sample consisted of PBMCs. All receptors derive from a woman in her thirties or forties in good health. Some clones in this sample may be carry-over from other donors' samples.

As concerns this clone: Only one base separates this from a far larger clonotype, so it likely reflects a read error. Other nucleotide sequences from this sample produce the same CDR3. J is TRBJ1-2 and V is TRBV5-1, with D perhaps TRBD1 (5 bases). Per the germline V gene, CDR1 is SGHRS and CDR2 is YFSETQ. This CDR3 region has 14 residues. CDR3 coding DNA: TGCGCTAGCAGCTTACAGGATCCTAACTATGGCTACACCTTC. Encoded protein: CASSLQDPNYGYTF.

The rearrangement joins TRBV15 to TRBJ1-3; D remains ambiguous. The V gene's germline CDR1 is LNHNV and CDR2 YYDKDF (reference sequence). The V gene lost 0 bases and the J gene lost 0 bases, with 6 bases spanning the gap. CDR3 length equals 15 residues. This CDR3 is CATSRDQSSGNTIYF. The CDR3 DNA reads as TGTGCCACCAGCAGAGATCAAAGCTCTGGAAACACCATATATTTT.

Regarding this clone: Other DNA sequences in this sample translate to the same CDR3. V and J are TRBV10-3 and TRBJ1-5; D may be TRBD1 (5 bases). Trimming shortened V by 0 bases and J by 5 bases, and 8 bases separated the two germline ends. CDR1 and CDR2 (germline): ENHRY, SYGVKD. The length of the CDR3 is 14 residues. CDR3 protein: CAISESGGDQPQHF. CDR3 bases: TGTGCCATCAGTGAGTCGGGGGGGGATCAGCCCCAGCATTTT.

This clone has at least ten counts. This sample includes further DNA sequences coding for the same CDR3. The chain combines TRBV5-1 with TRBJ2-1, with D tentatively TRBD2 (6 bases). The CDR3 extends over 15 amino acids. Germline CDR1 SGHRS, CDR2 YFSETQ. V lost 0 bases and J lost 3, with 10 bases in between. The DNA for the CDR3 is TGCGCCAGCAGCTTGGGCCTAGCGAGCTACAATGAGCAGTTCTTC. It translates to CASSLGLASYNEQFF. The full variable domain, with the rest looked up from reference TRBV5-1 and TRBJ2-1, is KAGVTQTPRYLIKTRGQQVTLSCSPISGHRSVSWYQQTPGQGLQFLFEYFSETQRNKGNFPGRFSGRQFSNSRSEMNVSTLELGDSALYLCASSLGLASYNEQFFGPGTRLTVL.

The genes are TRBV2 and TRBJ2-5; possibly TRBD1 for D (5 bases). The CDR3 covers 13 residues. CDR1 and CDR2 from the germline V gene are SNHLY and FYNNEI. Trimming pared 7 bases from V and 1 base from J, leaving 10 bases between. CDR3 sequence: CASNRGIQETQYF. CDR3 sequence (DNA): TGTGCCAGCAATAGGGGAATCCAAGAGACCCAGTACTTC.

The rearrangement joins TRBV11-2 to TRBJ2-2; TRBD2 aligns across 9 bases. Germline values: CDR1 SGHAT, CDR2 FQNNGV. V was pared by 5 bases and J by 0 bases, with 4 bases of the junction left unmatched. The CDR3 is made up of 16 amino acids. This CDR3 is CASSGLAGANTGELFF. The CDR3 coding sequence is TGTGCCAGCAGCGGCTTAGCGGGAGCGAACACCGGGGAGCTGTTTTTT.

This clone was observed at least ten times. The chain employs TRBV5-1 and TRBJ2-6, with D unresolved. The germline CDR1 and CDR2 sequences are SGHRS and YFSETQ. The CDR3 length is 14 residues. Trimming shortened V by 3 bases and J by 3 bases, and 7 bases separated the two germline ends. This chain's CDR3 is CASSSYGGANVLTF. CDR3 in DNA: TGCGCCAGCAGCTCCTATGGTGGGGCCAACGTCCTGACTTTC.

The chain recombines TRBV5-3 with TRBJ2-7, with D perhaps matching TRBD2 (6 bases). TRBV5-3 is an open reading frame, and its role is uncertain. V dropped 6 bases and J dropped 9 bases, with 7 bases sitting between them. CDR3 length: 9 amino acids. The CDR3 DNA reads TGTGCCAGAATGGGGGGGCAGTACTTC. Translation: CARMGGQYF.

The chain combines TRBV5-1 with TRBJ2-3; TRBD1 aligns across 8 bases. The V gene end was trimmed by 4 bases and the J gene end by 4 bases; junction bases not matched to a gene: 5. The CDR3 loop spans 14 amino acids. Germline CDR1 is SGHRS and CDR2 is YFSETQ. The CDR3 is CASSPDRESDTQYF. In DNA form, the CDR3 reads TGCGCCAGCAGCCCGGACAGGGAGTCAGATACGCAGTATTTT.

With regard to this clone: A read error is likely here: a far larger clone is one base away. The CDR3 is CASSPRQGCLNTEAFF. CDR3 bases: TGTGCCAGCTCACCCCGGCAGGGGTGCTTGAACACTGAAGCTTTCTTT. V is TRBV18 and J is TRBJ1-1, with D possibly TRBD1 on 6 matching bases. The ends were cut back, 3 bases at V and 0 bases at J, with 14 bases in the middle. The germline V gene encodes CDR1 KGHSH and CDR2 LQKENI. The CDR3 has 16 amino acids.

The J gene is TRBJ1-5, the V gene TRBV2; D possibly corresponds to TRBD1 (6 bases). Trimming stripped 5 bases from V and 0 bases from J, with 14 bases between. The CDR3 is made up of 16 amino acids. Germline V CDR1 and CDR2: SNHLY, FYNNEI. The CDR3 spells CASSTRDKGSNQPQHF. The CDR3, as DNA: TGTGCCAGCAGTACCAGGGACAAGGGTAGCAATCAGCCCCAGCATTTT.

This clone was detected a few times. This sequence joins TRBV19 and TRBJ1-5; no reliable D call. V was pared by 2 bases and J by 0 bases, with 8 bases between. CDR3 length equals 15 residues. Germline V gene lookup returns CDR1 LNHDA and CDR2 SQIVND (reference sequence). The CDR3 protein is CASSIPTYSNQPQHF. As DNA, the CDR3 is TGTGCCAGTAGTATACCGACTTATAGCAATCAGCCCCAGCATTTT.

V is TRBV28 and J is TRBJ2-5, with 9 bases fitting TRBD2. Looked up from germline, CDR1 is MDHEN and CDR2 is SYDVKM. The CDR3 spans 17 residues. The V segment lost 6 bases and the J segment 0 bases; nucleotides outside the gene matches: 11. The CDR3 coding sequence is TGTGCCAGCAGAGCCAGAGGGCGGGAGGGAGACCAAGAGACCCAGTACTTC. This codes for CASRARGREGDQETQYF. The full variable domain, rest sourced from reference TRBV28 and TRBJ2-5, is DVKVTQSSRYLVKRTGEKVFLECVQDMDHENMFWYRQDPGLGLRLIYFSYDVKMKEKGDIPEGYSVSREKKERFSLILESASTNQTSMYLCASRARGREGDQETQYFGPGTRLLVL.

The chain carries TRBV5-1 and TRBJ1-1; D unresolved. From germline, CDR1 is SGHRS and CDR2 YFSETQ. Trimming cost V 3 bases and J 1 base, with 10 bases left between them. CDR3 length: 14 amino acids. Here the CDR3 DNA reads TGCGCCAGCAGCTCTGTGGACGGGAACACTGAAGCTTTCTTT. Translating gives CASSSVDGNTEAFF.

This chain links TRBV5-1 with TRBJ2-3; D is uncertain. The CDR3 covers 13 residues. V shed 3 bases and J shed 0 bases, with 5 bases lying between them. Germline CDR1 SGHRS, CDR2 YFSETQ. The CDR3 region has the DNA TGCGCCAGCAGCTCTTCGAGCACAGATACGCAGTATTTT. Translating gives CASSSSSTDTQYF.

The chain employs TRBV6-1 and TRBJ2-4; 10 bases map to TRBD2. The germline V gene has CDR1 MNHNS and CDR2 SASEGT. The CDR3 is 17 amino acids. With V trimmed by 4 bases and J by 0 bases, 6 bases remained unmatched. CDR3 loop: CASSGHTSGVAKNIQYF. In DNA form, the CDR3 reads TGTGCCAGCAGTGGTCATACTAGCGGGGTAGCCAAAAACATTCAGTACTTC.

Comments on this clone: Different DNA sequences within this sample yield the same CDR3. This chain links TRBV5-1 with TRBJ1-2; TRBD1 is a possible D gene (6 bases). V was clipped by 4 bases and J by 4 bases, with 8 bases between them. CDR1 and CDR2 from the germline V gene are SGHRS and YFSETQ. The CDR3 runs 12 residues. CDR3 in DNA: TGCGCCAGCAGCCTGGACAGCTATGGCTACACCTTC. Translating gives CASSLDSYGYTF.

There are a few counts of this clone. The V gene is TRBV28, the J gene TRBJ2-7, with D unclear. CDR1 is MDHEN and CDR2 is SYDVKM in the germline V gene. The CDR3 runs 11 residues. Trimming pared 3 bases from V and 5 bases from J, leaving 5 bases between. The CDR3 loop is CASSFPDEQYF. CDR3 nucleotides: TGTGCCAGCAGTTTCCCCGACGAGCAGTACTTC. Complete variable domain (other parts from reference TRBV28 and TRBJ2-7): DVKVTQSSRYLVKRTGEKVFLECVQDMDHENMFWYRQDPGLGLRLIYFSYDVKMKEKGDIPEGYSVSREKKERFSLILESASTNQTSMYLCASSFPDEQYFGPGTRLTVT.

This sequence joins TRBV11-2 and TRBJ2-7, with D perhaps matching TRBD2 (6 bases). The V end was cut by 0 bases, the J end by 0 bases, with 15 bases between. The V gene's germline CDR1 is SGHAT and CDR2 FQNNGV. The CDR3 runs to 17 residues. CDR3 region: CASSLDRGRRGSYEQYF. In DNA, the CDR3 is TGTGCCAGCAGCTTAGATCGAGGGAGGAGGGGCTCCTACGAGCAGTACTTC. The entire variable domain, with the rest obtained from reference TRBV11-2 and TRBJ2-7, is as follows: EAGVAQSPRYKIIEKRQSVAFWCNPISGHATLYWYQQILGQGPKLLIQFQNNGVVDDSQLPKDRFSAERLKGVDSTLKIQPAKLEDSAVYLCASSLDRGRRGSYEQYFGPGTRLTVT.

This clone showed up just a few times. V usage is TRBV4-3 and J usage is TRBJ2-5; TRBD1 might be the D (6 bases). The CDR3 is made up of 15 amino acids. Germline CDR1 reads LGHNA; CDR2 reads YSLEER. V lost 0 bases to trimming and J lost 1 base, with 9 bases between them. Written as DNA, the CDR3 is TGCGCCAGCAGCCAAGATCAGGGGTTCCAAGAGACCCAGTACTTC. It specifies CASSQDQGFQETQYF.

This chain uses TRBV6-1 with TRBJ1-5; tentatively, D is TRBD1 (6 bases). CDR1 and CDR2 (germline): MNHNS, SASEGT. V dropped 2 bases and J dropped 7 bases, with 15 bases sitting between them. The CDR3 loop spans 15 amino acids. CDR3: CASSETQGNIQPQHF. In DNA, the CDR3 is TGTGCCAGCAGTGAAACACAGGGTAACATCCAGCCCCAGCATTTT.

The chain recombines TRBV19 with TRBJ2-2; 14 nucleotides align to TRBD2. Per germline, CDR1 LNHDA and CDR2 SQIVND (reference sequence). V was clipped by 10 bases and J by 3 bases; unmatched bases: 10. The CDR3 spans 17 residues. The CDR3 spells CATSGTSGSFDTGELFF. The CDR3 nucleotides are TGTGCCACATCCGGGACTAGCGGGAGCTTCGACACCGGGGAGCTGTTTTTT.

Only a few counts were recorded for this clone. This sequence joins TRBV7-9 and TRBJ1-2; 8 bases fit TRBD1. Trimming took 6 bases from V and 4 from J; bases not matched to a gene: 10. The CDR3 is 15 residues long. From germline, CDR1 is SEHNR and CDR2 FQNEAQ (reference sequence). Here the CDR3 DNA reads TGTGCCAGCAGGAGGCCCGGACAGGGTGGCTATGGCTACACCTTC. This sequence encodes CASRRPGQGGYGYTF.

The V call is TRBV28, the J call TRBJ1-1; D is possibly TRBD1 (5 bases). V shed 8 bases and J shed 5 bases, with 9 bases lying between them. This CDR3 contains 11 residues. The germline V gene has CDR1 MDHEN and CDR2 SYDVKM. The CDR3 spells CASRGRTEAFF. CDR3 sequence (DNA): TGTGCCAGCCGGGGCCGGACTGAAGCTTTCTTT.

This chain connects TRBV5-5 to TRBJ1-2, with D tentatively TRBD1 (6 bases). Germline CDR1 and CDR2: SGHKS and YYEKEE (reference sequence). The germline V and J ends were trimmed by 0 bases and 4 bases, with 10 bases remaining between them. The CDR3 is 14 residues long. The CDR3 sequence: CASSLEQGVYGYTF. For the CDR3, the DNA is TGTGCCAGCAGCTTGGAACAGGGTGTCTATGGCTACACCTTC.

This clone was seen more than once but under ten times. A far larger clone is off by one base, so a read error is likely. The same CDR3 arises from other DNA sequences in this sample as well. The chain is built from TRBV27 and TRBJ2-6; unclear D gene. CDR1 and CDR2 from the germline V gene are MNHEY and SMNVEV (reference sequence). The CDR3 extends over 14 amino acids. Trimming left V 7 bases short and J 4 bases short, with 11 bases between. CDR3 in DNA: TGTGCCAGCACTACGCGTGCAGGGGCCAACGTCCTGACTTTC. Its translation is CASTTRAGANVLTF.

This clone has more than one count but fewer than ten. At the DNA level, this CDR3 is encoded by other sequences in the same sample as well. The chain joins TRBV27 to TRBJ1-2; 8 bases match TRBD1. Germline-derived CDR1 and CDR2 are MNHEY and SMNVEV (reference sequence). The CDR3 runs 17 residues. Germline trimming cut 6 bases from V and 0 bases from J; bases unmatched to any gene: 12. The CDR3 sequence: CASRNYRQGPANYGYTF. The CDR3 DNA is TGTGCCAGCAGGAACTATAGACAGGGGCCTGCTAACTATGGCTACACCTTC.